The 23 T cell receptor beta chains reported below all come from one sample, sequenced in a study of cytomegalovirus exposure and HLA in healthy donors. The study ran its PCR with 60 Vbeta and 13 Jbeta primers. This table comes from immunoSEQ multiplex PCR, and its TCRdb copy is limited to in-frame clones, with some not included. The sample has 200,000 to 250,000 clones; 78% are singletons. What was sequenced was PBMCs. The source of these receptors is a boy aged 10-17 years in good health and CMV-seronegative.

The chain has TRBV5-1 and TRBJ1-1; weak D call: TRBD1 (5 bases). Per the germline V gene, CDR1 is SGHRS and CDR2 is YFSETQ. Trimming cost V 1 base and J 1 base, with 17 bases left between them. This CDR3 spans 17 amino acids. The CDR3 DNA is TGCGCCAGCAGCTTGACGAGAACTCACGGGGGGAACACTGAAGCTTTCTTT. Translated, it gives CASSLTRTHGGNTEAFF.

The chain carries TRBV30 and TRBJ1-1; perhaps TRBD1 as D (6 bases). Germline CDR1 reads GTSNPN; CDR2 reads SVGIG (reference sequence). This CDR3 is 14 amino acids long. With 2 bases removed from V and 4 bases from J, the gap between germline ends came to 14 bases. The CDR3 sequence is CAWSLGAGFTEAFF. The DNA of the CDR3 is TGTGCCTGGAGTTTGGGGGCAGGATTCACTGAAGCTTTCTTT.

The chain has TRBV30 and TRBJ1-4; 8 bases agree with TRBD1. Germline CDR1 GTSNPN, CDR2 SVGIG (reference sequence). The V segment lost 7 bases and the J segment 8 bases; nucleotides outside the gene matches: 9. The CDR3 runs 13 residues. The CDR3 DNA reads as TGTGCCTACAAAACAGGGGGGAAGGAAAAACTGTTTTTT. The encoded protein is CAYKTGGKEKLFF.

The gene calls are TRBV5-5 and TRBJ2-1; the match to TRBD2 covers 12 bases. In germline, CDR1 is SGHKS, CDR2 YYEKEE (reference sequence). With 2 bases clipped from V and 7 bases from J, the junction kept 4 bases outside the gene matches. The CDR3 consists of 15 residues. In DNA form, the CDR3 reads TGTGCCAGCAGCTTTGGGACTAGCGGGTTTAATGAGCAGTTCTTC. Residues: CASSFGTSGFNEQFF. The full variable domain, rest sourced from reference TRBV5-5 and TRBJ2-1, is DAGVTQSPTHLIKTRGQQVTLRCSPISGHKSVSWYQQVLGQGPQFIFQYYEKEERGRGNFPDRFSARQFPNYSSELNVNALLLGDSALYLCASSFGTSGFNEQFFGPGTRLTVL.

The chain is built from TRBV7-6 and TRBJ2-5, with 7 bases matching TRBD2. The ends lost 0 bases at V and 5 bases at J; junction bases unmatched: 9. The CDR3 sequence is 16 residues long. Per the germline V gene, CDR1 is SGHVS and CDR2 is FNYEAQ. The CDR3 loop is CASSLAYARGRETQYF. The CDR3 bases are TGTGCCAGCAGCTTAGCGTACGCGCGGGGGAGGGAGACCCAGTACTTC.

The rearrangement links TRBV7-8 to TRBJ1-1; D possibly corresponds to TRBD1 (6 bases). This CDR3 spans 17 amino acids. Per the germline V gene, CDR1 is SGHVS and CDR2 is FQNEAQ. Trimming took 0 bases from V and 4 from J, leaving 18 bases between them. CDR3 amino acids: CASSLARPGQRSTEAFF. In DNA, the CDR3 is TGTGCCAGCAGCTTAGCCCGACCGGGACAACGGAGCACTGAAGCTTTCTTT. The full variable domain, its missing parts supplied by reference TRBV7-8 and TRBJ1-1, is GAGVSQSPRYKVAKRGQDVALRCDPISGHVSLFWYQQALGQGPEFLTYFQNEAQLDKSGLPSDRFFAERPEGSVSTLKIQRTQQEDSAVYLCASSLARPGQRSTEAFFGQGTRLTVV.

This sequence joins TRBV7-6 and TRBJ2-1; 9 positions agree with TRBD1. This CDR3 contains 14 residues. Germline-derived CDR1 and CDR2 are SGHVS and FNYEAQ. V trimming: 3 bases; J trimming: 5 bases; junction bases outside the gene matches: 2. CDR3 region: CASSFRQGDNEQFF. As DNA, the CDR3 is TGTGCCAGCAGCTTCCGACAGGGGGACAATGAGCAGTTCTTC.

CDR3 nucleotides: TGTGCCAGCAGTGAATCCGGTACGCAGTATTTT. This translates into CASSESGTQYF. The chain carries TRBV2 and TRBJ2-3; D is unresolved. Germline V gene data show CDR1 as SNHLY and CDR2 as FYNNEI. With 2 bases removed from V and 8 bases from J, the gap between germline ends came to 5 bases. This CDR3 region has 11 residues.

The CDR3 region has the DNA TGTGCCAGCACACCGGGGGGGACTTTTTTTTGGGGTGGCTACACCTTC. This gives the protein CASTPGGTFFWGGYTF. This chain links TRBV2 with TRBJ1-2; TRBD1 is a possible D gene (5 bases). Germline values: CDR1 SNHLY, CDR2 FYNNEI. V was trimmed by 7 bases and J by 7 bases, leaving 25 bases between them. This CDR3 is 16 amino acids long.

J is TRBJ1-3 and V is TRBV10-3; 10 bases match TRBD1. Trimming removed 4 bases from V and 4 bases from J; junction bases left unmatched: 7. The CDR3 sequence is 16 residues long. Germline CDR1 ENHRY, CDR2 SYGVKD. CDR3 sequence reads: CAISVRGQGSGNTIYF. In DNA form, the CDR3 reads TGTGCCATCAGTGTTCGGGGACAGGGGTCCGGAAACACCATATATTTT.

The rearrangement uses TRBV9 and TRBJ1-3; D is undetermined. The germline gives CDR1 SGDLS, CDR2 YYNGEE. V was pared by 4 bases and J by 3 bases, with 14 bases between. This CDR3 spans 15 amino acids. The CDR3 here is CASSFNAGFGNTIYF. CDR3 in DNA: TGTGCCAGCAGCTTCAACGCGGGGTTTGGAAACACCATATATTTT.

In nucleotides, the CDR3 is TGTGCCAGCAGTGGTACAGGGAACCTGATGTCTGGGGCCAACGTCCTGACTTTC. Translating it yields CASSGTGNLMSGANVLTF. This rearrangement joins TRBV9 to TRBJ2-6; possible D gene TRBD1, 6 bases. Trimming stripped 5 bases from V and 1 base from J, with 19 bases between. Germline CDR1 is SGDLS and CDR2 is YYNGEE. The CDR3 runs 18 residues.

Points on this clone: A read error may account for a junction end that differs from germline. The chain links TRBV7-9 to TRBJ2-6; 11 nucleotides align to TRBD1. Germline V lookup: CDR1 SEHNR, CDR2 FQNEAQ (reference sequence). CDR3 length: 19 amino acids. The CDR3 is CSSSHGQGAGGSGANVLTF. The CDR3 DNA reads TGTTCCAGCAGCCACGGACAGGGGGCGGGCGGATCGGGGGCCAACGTCCTGACTTTC.

The V gene is TRBV6-6, the J gene TRBJ2-1; D may be TRBD1 (6 bases). CDR3 length: 11 residues. V shed 8 bases and J shed 5 bases, with 7 bases lying between them. Germline V gene lookup returns CDR1 MNHNY and CDR2 SVGAGI (reference sequence). The CDR3 DNA reads as TGTGCCAGCGAGGGGGACAATGAGCAGTTCTTC. It codes for CASEGDNEQFF.

The chain combines TRBV11-2 with TRBJ2-1, with 7 bases identical to TRBD2. V was pared by 5 bases and J by 8 bases, with 15 bases of the junction left unmatched. From germline, CDR1 is SGHAT and CDR2 FQNNGV. CDR3 length equals 16 residues. The CDR3 bases are TGTGCCAGCAGCACCATCGGGGGGAGGGCCGAGGATGAGCAGTTCTTC. Translation gives CASSTIGGRAEDEQFF.

This rearrangement joins TRBV6-5 to TRBJ2-5; 9 bases are a match to TRBD1. The CDR3 sequence is 13 residues long. The trim removed 5 bases at V and 4 bases at J, leaving 2 bases unmatched. The germline CDR1 and CDR2 sequences are MNHEY and SVGAGI. CDR3 amino acids: CASSPDRGETQYF. The CDR3 coding sequence is TGTGCCAGCAGTCCGGACAGGGGAGAGACCCAGTACTTC.

This clone was seen only a few times. The V gene is TRBV5-1, the J gene TRBJ1-1, with D tentatively TRBD1 (6 bases). This CDR3 is 16 amino acids long. V lost 0 bases and J lost 2, with 14 bases in between. Germline lookup yields CDR1 SGHRS and CDR2 YFSETQ. This CDR3 is CASSLALDSLNTEAFF. The CDR3 DNA is TGCGCCAGCAGCTTGGCCCTGGACAGTCTTAACACTGAAGCTTTCTTT. Looking up the rest from reference TRBV5-1 and TRBJ1-1 gives the full variable domain: KAGVTQTPRYLIKTRGQQVTLSCSPISGHRSVSWYQQTPGQGLQFLFEYFSETQRNKGNFPGRFSGRQFSNSRSEMNVSTLELGDSALYLCASSLALDSLNTEAFFGQGTRLTVV.

This sequence joins TRBV7-2 and TRBJ2-1; TRBD2 matches at 11 bases. The V gene's germline CDR1 is SGHTA and CDR2 FQGNSA. The CDR3 loop spans 15 amino acids. The trim removed 4 bases at V and 2 bases at J, leaving 1 base unmatched. DNA of the CDR3: TGTGCCAGCAGCTATAGCGGGGGGGCCTACAATGAGCAGTTCTTC. This sequence encodes CASSYSGGAYNEQFF. The complete variable domain, with remaining parts taken from reference TRBV7-2 and TRBJ2-1, reads GAGVSQSPSNKVTEKGKDVELRCDPISGHTALYWYRQSLGQGLEFLIYFQGNSAPDKSGLPSDRFSAERTGGSVSTLTIQRTQQEDSAVYLCASSYSGGAYNEQFFGPGTRLTVL.

The chain links TRBV4-1 to TRBJ1-1; D ambiguous. V lost 4 bases and J 0 bases, leaving 12 bases between the germline ends. Looked up from germline, CDR1 is MGHRA and CDR2 is YSYEKL. This CDR3 has 15 residues. CDR3 sequence reads: CASSRSVVMNTEAFF. The CDR3 region has the DNA TGCGCCAGCAGCCGCTCGGTCGTTATGAACACTGAAGCTTTCTTT.

CDR3 in DNA: TGTGCCAGCAGCCCGGGGGGGGCTAGCGGCACAGATACGCAGTATTTT. The encoded protein is CASSPGGASGTDTQYF. The chain recombines TRBV5-4 with TRBJ2-3, with TRBD2 matching over 8 bases. CDR1 is SGHNT and CDR2 is YYREEE in the germline V gene (reference sequence). The trim removed 4 bases at V and 1 base at J, leaving 8 bases unmatched. There are 16 residues in the CDR3. The variable domain in full, completed from reference TRBV5-4 and TRBJ2-3, reads ETGVTQSPTHLIKTRGQQVTLRCSSQSGHNTVSWYQQALGQGPQFIFQYYREEENGRGNFPPRFSGLQFPNYSSELNVNALELDDSALYLCASSPGGASGTDTQYFGPGTRLTVL.

This CDR3 reads CASSPGHLPRRTIYF. The DNA of the CDR3 is TGTGCCAGTAGTCCTGGACACCTGCCGCGGAGAACCATATATTTT. The chain links TRBV19 to TRBJ1-3; tentatively, D is TRBD1 (5 bases). Germline CDR1 and CDR2: LNHDA and SQIVND (reference sequence). V lost 5 bases and J 10 bases, leaving 21 bases between the germline ends. This CDR3 region has 15 residues.

The chain carries TRBV7-2 and TRBJ2-2; D possibly corresponds to TRBD2 (6 bases). CDR3 length equals 16 residues. CDR1 and CDR2 (germline): SGHTA, FQGNSA. V was shortened by 3 bases and J by 0 bases, with 11 bases between the two germline ends. The CDR3 reads CASSFAAGTNTGELFF. CDR3 DNA: TGTGCCAGCAGCTTTGCAGCGGGTACGAACACCGGGGAGCTGTTTTTT.

The chain combines TRBV11-1 with TRBJ2-2; 10 bases agree with TRBD2. V shed 1 base and J 6 bases; nucleotides not matched to a gene: 5. The CDR3 is 16 residues long. Germline lookup yields CDR1 SGHAT and CDR2 FQDESV (reference sequence). The CDR3 sequence is CASSLEREGSAGELFF. The CDR3 DNA reads as TGTGCCAGCAGCTTAGAGCGGGAGGGCTCTGCCGGGGAGCTGTTTTTT. Full variable domain (rest looked up from reference TRBV11-1 and TRBJ2-2): EAEVAQSPRYKITEKSQAVAFWCDPISGHATLYWYRQILGQGPELLVQFQDESVVDDSQLPKDRFSAERLKGVDSTLKIQPAELGDSAMYLCASSLEREGSAGELFFGEGSRLTVL.